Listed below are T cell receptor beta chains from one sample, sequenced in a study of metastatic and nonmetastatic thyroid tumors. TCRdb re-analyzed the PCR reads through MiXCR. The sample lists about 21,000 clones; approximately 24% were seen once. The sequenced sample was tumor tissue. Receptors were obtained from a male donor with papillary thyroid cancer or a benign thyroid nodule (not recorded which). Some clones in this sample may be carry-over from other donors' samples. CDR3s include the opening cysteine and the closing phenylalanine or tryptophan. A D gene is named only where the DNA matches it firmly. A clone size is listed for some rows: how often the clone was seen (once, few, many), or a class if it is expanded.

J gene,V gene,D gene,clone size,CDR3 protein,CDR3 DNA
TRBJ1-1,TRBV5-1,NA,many,CASSLGRNEAFF,TGCGCCAGCAGCTTGGGGAGGAACGAAGCTTTCTTT
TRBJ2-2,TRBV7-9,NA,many,CVSSLDAPYTGELFF,TGTGTCAGCAGCTTAGATGCCCCCTACACCGGGGAGCTGTTTTTT
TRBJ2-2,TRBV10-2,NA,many,CASSESGKTGELFF,TGCGCCAGCAGTGAGTCAGGGAAAACCGGGGAGCTGTTTTTT
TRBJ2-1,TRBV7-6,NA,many,CASSGESYNEQFF,TGTGCCAGCAGCGGGGAGAGTTACAATGAGCAGTTCTTC
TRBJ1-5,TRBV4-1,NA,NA,CASSQDPQGAGGGQPQHF,TGCGCCAGCAGCCAAGACCCGCAGGGCGCCGGGGGCGGACAGCCCCAGCATTTT
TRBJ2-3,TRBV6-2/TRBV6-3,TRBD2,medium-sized,CASSWTSGSTDTQYF,TGTGCCAGCAGTTGGACTAGCGGGAGCACAGATACGCAGTATTTT
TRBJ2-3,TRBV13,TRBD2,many,CASSPTPSGRFGSTDTQYF,TGTGCCAGCAGCCCAACGCCTAGCGGGAGGTTCGGGAGCACAGATACGCAGTATTTT
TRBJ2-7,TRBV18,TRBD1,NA,CAYSRQGAQDEQYF,TGTGCCTACTCGCGACAGGGGGCTCAGGACGAGCAGTACTTC
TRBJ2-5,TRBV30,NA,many,CAWSGIARETQYF,TGTGCCTGGAGTGGAATTGCGCGGGAGACCCAGTACTTC
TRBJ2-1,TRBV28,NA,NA,CASSGRYNEQFF,TGTGCCTCCTCGGGACGGTACAATGAGCAGTTCTTC
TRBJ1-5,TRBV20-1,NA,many,CSASSGPRNQPQHF,TGCAGTGCTAGCTCGGGTCCCCGAAATCAGCCCCAGCATTTT
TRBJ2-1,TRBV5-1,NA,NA,CASSTEQVARGDEQFF,TGCGCCAGCAGCACGGAACAGGTTGCCAGGGGTGATGAGCAGTTCTTC
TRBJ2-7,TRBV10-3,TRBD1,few,CAISGTGGYEQYF,TGTGCCATCAGTGGGACAGGGGGCTACGAGCAGTACTTC
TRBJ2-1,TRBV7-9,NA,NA,CASSQRQWIEQFF,TGTGCCAGCAGCCAGCGACAGTGGATTGAGCAGTTCTTC
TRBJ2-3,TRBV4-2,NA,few,CASTNRVGFPSTDTQYF,TGTGCCAGCACCAACAGGGTAGGGTTTCCTAGCACAGATACGCAGTATTTT
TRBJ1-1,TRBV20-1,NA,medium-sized,CSASQGETEAFF,TGCAGTGCTTCACAGGGTGAGACTGAAGCTTTCTTT
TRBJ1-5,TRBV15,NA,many,CATSRGVWSNQPQHF,TGTGCCACCAGCAGAGGTGTTTGGAGTAATCAGCCCCAGCATTTT
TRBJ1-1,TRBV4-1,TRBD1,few,CASSPLTGTTEAFF,TGCGCCAGCAGCCCCTTGACAGGGACCACTGAAGCTTTCTTT
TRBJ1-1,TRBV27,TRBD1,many,CASSSRGTGSLTEAFF,TGTGCCAGCAGTTCTCGGGGGACAGGGAGTTTAACTGAAGCTTTCTTT
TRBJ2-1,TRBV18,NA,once,CASSPRDCDNEQFF,TGTGCCAGCTCACCACGCGACTGTGACAATGAGCAGTTCTTC
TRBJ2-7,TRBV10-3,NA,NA,CAIQTEPTGEQYF,TGTGCCATCCAGACGGAGCCGACGGGGGAGCAGTACTTC
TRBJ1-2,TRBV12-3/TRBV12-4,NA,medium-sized,CASSLGYGYTF,TGTGCCAGCAGTTTGGGCTATGGCTACACCTTC
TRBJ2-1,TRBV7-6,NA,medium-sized,CASSRLEGGRDEQFF,TGTGCCAGCAGCCGCCTGGAGGGGGGGAGGGATGAGCAGTTCTTC